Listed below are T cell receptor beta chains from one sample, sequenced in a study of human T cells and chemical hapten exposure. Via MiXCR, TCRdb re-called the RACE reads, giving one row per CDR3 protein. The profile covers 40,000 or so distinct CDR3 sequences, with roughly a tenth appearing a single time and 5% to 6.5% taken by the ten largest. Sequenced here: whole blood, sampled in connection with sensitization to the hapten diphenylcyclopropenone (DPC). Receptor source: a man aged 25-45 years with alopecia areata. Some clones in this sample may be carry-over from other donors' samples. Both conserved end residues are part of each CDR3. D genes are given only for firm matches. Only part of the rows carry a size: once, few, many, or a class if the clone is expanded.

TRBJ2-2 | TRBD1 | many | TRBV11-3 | CASSPGQGNTGELFF | TGTGCCAGCAGCCCCGGACAGGGGAACACCGGGGAGCTGTTTTTT
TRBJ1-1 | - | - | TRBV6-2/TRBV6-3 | CASSAEAFF | TGTGCCAGCAGTGCCGAAGCTTTCTTT
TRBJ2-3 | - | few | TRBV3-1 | CASSPRLVMGTDTQYF | TGTGCCAGCAGCCCCAGACTCGTTATGGGCACAGATACGCAGTATTTT
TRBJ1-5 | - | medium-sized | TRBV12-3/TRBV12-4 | CASRTGTSSNQPQHF | TGTGCCAGCAGAACCGGGACATCTAGCAATCAGCCCCAGCATTTT
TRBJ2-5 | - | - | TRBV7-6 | CASSLVLGVAIQETQYF | TGTGCCAGCAGCTTAGTTTTGGGAGTGGCTATTCAAGAGACCCAGTACTTC
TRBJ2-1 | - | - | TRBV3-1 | CASSSGGGGSYNEQFF | TGTGCCAGCAGTTCCGGGGGAGGAGGGTCCTACAATGAGCAGTTCTTC
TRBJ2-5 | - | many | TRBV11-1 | CASSTQLGTQETQYF | TGTGCCAGCAGCACTCAACTAGGGACCCAAGAGACCCAGTACTTC
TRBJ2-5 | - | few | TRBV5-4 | CASSPGPQETQYF | TGTGCCAGCAGCCCGGGACCCCAAGAGACCCAGTACTTC
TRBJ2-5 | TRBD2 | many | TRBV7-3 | CASSIGTSGKGETQYF | TGTGCCAGCAGCATCGGGACTAGCGGAAAGGGGGAGACCCAGTACTTC
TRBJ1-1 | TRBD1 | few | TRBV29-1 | CSASPTGGQTEAFF | TGCAGCGCCAGTCCGACAGGGGGACAAACTGAAGCTTTCTTT
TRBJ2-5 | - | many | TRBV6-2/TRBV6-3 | CASSYSFGTQYF | TGTGCCAGCAGTTACTCGTTCGGGACCCAGTACTTC
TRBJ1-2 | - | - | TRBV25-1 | CASTFSGDGYTF | TGTGCCAGCACATTTTCCGGCGATGGCTACACCTTC
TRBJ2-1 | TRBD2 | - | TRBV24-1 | CATSDWTSGRPGFYNEQFF | TGTGCCACCAGTGATTGGACTAGCGGGAGGCCCGGGTTTTACAATGAGCAGTTCTTC
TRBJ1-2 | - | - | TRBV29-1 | CSVSPGGIDYGYTF | TGCAGCGTTTCGCCGGGTGGAATTGACTATGGCTACACCTTC
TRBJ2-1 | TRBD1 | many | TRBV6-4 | CASSEGTGDNEQFF | TGTGCCAGCAGTGAGGGGACAGGGGACAATGAGCAGTTCTTC
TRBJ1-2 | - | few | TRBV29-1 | CSVGETNYGYTF | TGCAGCGTTGGGGAGACTAACTATGGCTACACCTTC
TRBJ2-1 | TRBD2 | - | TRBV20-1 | CSARTSGGSSYNEQFF | TGCAGTGCTAGGACTAGCGGGGGGAGCTCCTACAATGAGCAGTTCTTC
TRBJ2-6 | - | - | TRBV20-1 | CSARGRLLRGSGANVLTF | TGCAGTGCTAGAGGGAGACTCTTAAGAGGGTCTGGGGCCAACGTCCTGACTTTC
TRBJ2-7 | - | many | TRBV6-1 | CASSARGQNYEQYF | TGTGCCAGCAGTGCGCGGGGACAGAACTACGAGCAGTACTTC
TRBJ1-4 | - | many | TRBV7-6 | CASSLGLSNEKLFF | TGTGCCAGCAGCTTAGGTCTGAGCAATGAAAAACTGTTTTTT
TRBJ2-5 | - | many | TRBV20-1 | CSANSQTQYF | TGCAGTGCGAATTCACAGACCCAGTACTTC
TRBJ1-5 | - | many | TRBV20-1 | CSARSVNSNQPQHF | TGCAGTGCTAGATCGGTAAATAGCAATCAGCCCCAGCATTTT
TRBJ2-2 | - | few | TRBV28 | CASSLLGRELFF | TGTGCCAGCAGTTTATTAGGGAGGGAGCTGTTTTTT
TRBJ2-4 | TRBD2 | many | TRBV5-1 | CASSTLPSGGDLAKNIQYF | TGCGCCAGCAGCACCCTACCTAGCGGGGGGGACCTAGCCAAAAACATTCAGTACTTC
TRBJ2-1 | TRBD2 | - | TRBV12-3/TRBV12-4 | CASSPDGAGGNNEQFF | TGTGCCAGCAGTCCAGATGGGGCGGGAGGGAACAATGAGCAGTTCTTC
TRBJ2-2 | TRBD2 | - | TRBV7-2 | CASSILAGYTGELFF | TGTGCCAGCAGCATACTAGCGGGATACACCGGGGAGCTGTTTTTT
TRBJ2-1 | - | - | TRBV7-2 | CASSLQAPPRTEQFF | TGTGCCAGCAGCTTACAGGCCCCTCCTAGGACTGAGCAGTTCTTC
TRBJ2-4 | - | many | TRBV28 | CASSRWDNLAKNIQYF | TGTGCCAGCAGCCGATGGGACAACCTAGCCAAAAACATTCAGTACTTC
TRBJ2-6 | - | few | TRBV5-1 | CASSLLQDSGANVLTF | TGCGCCAGCAGCTTACTACAGGACTCTGGGGCCAACGTCCTGACTTTC
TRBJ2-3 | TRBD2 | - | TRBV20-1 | CSARDWTSGTTDTQYF | TGCAGTGCTAGAGATTGGACTAGCGGTACCACAGATACGCAGTATTTT
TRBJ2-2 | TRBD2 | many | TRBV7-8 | CASSRPTSALNTGELFF | TGTGCCAGCAGCCGGCCAACTAGCGCGCTGAACACCGGGGAGCTGTTTTTT
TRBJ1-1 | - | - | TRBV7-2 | CASSLRGGRQTNTEAFF | TGTGCCAGCAGCTTACGTGGTGGACGACAGACGAACACTGAAGCTTTCTTT
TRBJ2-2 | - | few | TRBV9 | CASSVGVGGAGELFF | TGTGCCAGCAGCGTAGGAGTGGGTGGCGCCGGGGAGCTGTTTTTT
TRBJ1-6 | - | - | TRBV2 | CASSEGLLSSPLHF | TGTGCCAGCAGTGAGGGCCTCCTGAGCTCACCCCTCCACTTT
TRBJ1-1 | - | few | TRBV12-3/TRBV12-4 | CATLKDTNTEAFF | TGTGCCACCCTCAAAGACACGAACACTGAAGCTTTCTTT
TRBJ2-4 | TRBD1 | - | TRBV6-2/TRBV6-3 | CASSARDSLAKNIQYF | TGTGCCAGCAGTGCCCGGGACAGCCTAGCCAAAAACATTCAGTACTTC
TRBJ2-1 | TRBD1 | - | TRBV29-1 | CSVDRDRVYNEQFF | TGCAGCGTTGACCGGGACAGAGTGTACAATGAGCAGTTCTTC
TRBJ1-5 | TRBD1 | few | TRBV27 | CASSPTGTGGYQPQHF | TGTGCCAGCAGTCCCACCGGGACAGGGGGGTATCAGCCCCAGCATTTT
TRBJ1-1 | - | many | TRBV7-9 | CASSPPTSGIEAFF | TGTGCCAGCAGCCCCCCCACCTCCGGGATTGAAGCTTTCTTT
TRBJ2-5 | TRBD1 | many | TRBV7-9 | CASSQLRGKKETQYF | TGTGCCAGCAGCCAACTCAGGGGGAAGAAGGAGACCCAGTACTTC
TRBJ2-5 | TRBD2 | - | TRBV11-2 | CASSSQKGGGEEETQYF | TGTGCCAGCAGCTCACAGAAGGGCGGGGGAGAGGAGGAGACCCAGTACTTC
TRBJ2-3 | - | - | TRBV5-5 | CVSSLAGTDTQYF | TGTGTCAGCAGCTTGGCCGGCACAGATACGCAGTATTTT
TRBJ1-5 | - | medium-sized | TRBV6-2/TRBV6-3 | CASSYSSNQPQHF | TGTGCCAGCAGTTACTCGTCCAATCAGCCCCAGCATTTT
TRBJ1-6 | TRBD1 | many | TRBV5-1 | CASSLEPGGSISYNSPLHF | TGCGCCAGCAGCTTGGAGCCAGGGGGCTCTATCTCCTATAATTCACCCCTCCACTTT
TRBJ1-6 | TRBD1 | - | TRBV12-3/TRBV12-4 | CASTRDSNNSPLHF | TGTGCCAGCACCCGGGACAGCAATAATTCACCCCTCCACTTT